This T cell receptor (beta chain) derives from a study of response to subunit inactivated influenza vaccine. TCRdb processed the RT-PCR reads anew with MiXCR; each CDR3 protein has one entry. The sample lists hundreds of thousands of distinct CDR3 sequences; over 9% were seen once. This clonotype has only a few counts. Trimming at V came to 6 bases and at J to 6 bases, leaving 7 bases not matched to a gene. This CDR3 region has 14 residues. These sequences were also reported in another study, on T cells expressing NK-cell markers. Per that paper: Production of TCR beta cDNA relied on 5'RACE template switching with UMIs.

This sequence was found in a man aged 45-60 years who received an inactivated influenza vaccine. The starting material was PBMCs from blood, obtained on the day of vaccination. The gene calls are TRBV12-3 or TRBV12-4 and TRBJ2-1, with 8 nucleotides matching TRBD2. The CDR3 region is CASRPGRGLNEQFF. The CDR3 coding sequence is TGTGCCAGCAGACCCGGGAGGGGCCTCAATGAGCAGTTCTTC.